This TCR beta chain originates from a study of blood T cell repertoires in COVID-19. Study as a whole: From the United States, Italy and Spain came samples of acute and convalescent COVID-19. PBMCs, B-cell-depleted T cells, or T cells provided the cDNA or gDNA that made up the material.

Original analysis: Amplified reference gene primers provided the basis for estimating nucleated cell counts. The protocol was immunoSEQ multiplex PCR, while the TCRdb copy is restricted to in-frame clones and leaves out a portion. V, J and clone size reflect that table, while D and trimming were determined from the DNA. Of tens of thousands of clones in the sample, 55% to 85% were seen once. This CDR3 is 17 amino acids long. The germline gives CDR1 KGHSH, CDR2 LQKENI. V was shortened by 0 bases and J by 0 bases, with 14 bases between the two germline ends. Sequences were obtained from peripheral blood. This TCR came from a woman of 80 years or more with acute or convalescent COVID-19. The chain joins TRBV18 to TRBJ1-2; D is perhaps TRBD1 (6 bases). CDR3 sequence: CASSPPRVWTANYGYTF. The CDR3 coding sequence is TGTGCCAGCTCACCACCTAGAGTCTGGACAGCTAACTATGGCTACACCTTC.